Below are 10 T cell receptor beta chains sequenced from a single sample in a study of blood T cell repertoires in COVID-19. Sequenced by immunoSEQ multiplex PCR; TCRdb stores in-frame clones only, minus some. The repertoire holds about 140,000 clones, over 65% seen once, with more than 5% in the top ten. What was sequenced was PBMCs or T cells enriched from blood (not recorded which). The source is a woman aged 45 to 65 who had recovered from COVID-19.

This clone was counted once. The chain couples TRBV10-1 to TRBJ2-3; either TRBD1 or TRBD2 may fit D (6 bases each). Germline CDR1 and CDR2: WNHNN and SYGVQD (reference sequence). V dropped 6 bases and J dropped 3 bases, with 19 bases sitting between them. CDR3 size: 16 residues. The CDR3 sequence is CASREGGHSVTDTQYF. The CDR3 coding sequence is TGCGCCAGCAGAGAGGGGGGACACAGCGTTACAGATACGCAGTATTTT.

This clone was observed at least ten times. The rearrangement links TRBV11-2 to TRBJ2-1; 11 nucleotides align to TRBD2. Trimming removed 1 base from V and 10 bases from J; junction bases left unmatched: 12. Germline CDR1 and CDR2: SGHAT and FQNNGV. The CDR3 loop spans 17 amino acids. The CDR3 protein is CASSLVASGGPGFEQFF. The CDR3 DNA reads TGTGCCAGCAGCTTAGTTGCTAGCGGGGGGCCAGGATTCGAGCAGTTCTTC.

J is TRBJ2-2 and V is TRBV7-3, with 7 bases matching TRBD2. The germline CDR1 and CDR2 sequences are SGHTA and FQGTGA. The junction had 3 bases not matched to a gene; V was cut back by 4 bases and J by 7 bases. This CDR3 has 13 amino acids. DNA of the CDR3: TGTGCCAGCAGCTCGACTAGCAGCGGGGAGCTGTTTTTT. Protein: CASSSTSSGELFF.

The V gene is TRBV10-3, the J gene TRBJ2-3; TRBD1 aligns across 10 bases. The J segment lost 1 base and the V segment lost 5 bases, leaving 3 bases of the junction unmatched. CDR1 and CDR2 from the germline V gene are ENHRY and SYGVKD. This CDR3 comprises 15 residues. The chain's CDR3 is CAISRQGAGTDTQYF. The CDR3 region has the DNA TGTGCCATCAGTAGACAGGGGGCCGGCACAGATACGCAGTATTTT.

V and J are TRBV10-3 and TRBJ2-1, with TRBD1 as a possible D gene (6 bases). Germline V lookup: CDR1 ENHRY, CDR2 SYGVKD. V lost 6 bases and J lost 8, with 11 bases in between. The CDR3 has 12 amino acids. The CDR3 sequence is CAIRAGADEQFF. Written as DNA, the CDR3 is TGTGCCATCAGGGCAGGGGCAGATGAGCAGTTCTTC.

CDR3 bases: TGTGCCACCAGAGACAGTTTACCCGGGGCCAACGTCCTGACTTTC. Protein product: CATRDSLPGANVLTF. This rearrangement joins TRBV15 to TRBJ2-6, with TRBD1 as a possible D gene (5 bases). This CDR3 comprises 15 residues. Germline values: CDR1 LNHNV, CDR2 YYDKDF (reference sequence). Trimming shortened V by 6 bases and J by 4 bases, and 13 bases separated the two germline ends.

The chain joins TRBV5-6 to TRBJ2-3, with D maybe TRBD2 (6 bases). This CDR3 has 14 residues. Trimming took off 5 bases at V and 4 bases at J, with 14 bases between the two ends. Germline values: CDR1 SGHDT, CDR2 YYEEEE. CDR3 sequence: CASRPAGHPDTQYF. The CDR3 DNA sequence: TGTGCCAGCAGGCCGGCGGGGCATCCAGATACGCAGTATTTT.

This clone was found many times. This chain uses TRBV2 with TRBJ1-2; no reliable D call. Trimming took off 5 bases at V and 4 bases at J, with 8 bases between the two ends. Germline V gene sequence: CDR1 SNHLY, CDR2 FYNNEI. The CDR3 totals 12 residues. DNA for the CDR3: TGTGCCAGCAGTTCCGGGATCTATGGCTACACCTTC. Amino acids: CASSSGIYGYTF.

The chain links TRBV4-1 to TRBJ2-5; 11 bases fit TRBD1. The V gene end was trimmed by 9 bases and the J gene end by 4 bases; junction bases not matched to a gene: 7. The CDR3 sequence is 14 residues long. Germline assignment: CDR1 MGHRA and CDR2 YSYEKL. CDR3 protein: CASRRTGGTETQYF. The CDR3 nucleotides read TGCGCCAGTCGCCGGACAGGGGGCACAGAGACCCAGTACTTC.

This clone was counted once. The CDR3 nucleotides are TGTGCCTCCCAGGGCTACGAGCAGTACGTC. This codes for CASQGYEQYV. This sequence joins TRBV5-5 and TRBJ2-7; a weak D match, TRBD1 (5 bases). V dropped 10 bases and J dropped 3 bases, with 8 bases sitting between them. The CDR3 has 10 residues. CDR1 and CDR2 from the germline V gene are SGHKS and YYEKEE (reference sequence).